Below, 3 T cell receptor beta chains from the same sample are listed, as sequenced in a study of T cells in Graves' hyperthyroidism and ophthalmopathy. RNA transcripts provided the source from which TCR beta CDR3 regions were amplified. A set of HTBI primers served as the primers for a first-round RT-PCR of the TCR CDR3. MiXCR, run by TCRdb on the multiplex PCR reads, gives a single entry per CDR3 protein. This sample carries around 660,000 distinct CDR3 sequences, about 45% of them seen once, and the ten largest clones take under 8.5%. Sequencing was carried out using peripheral blood or thyroid tissue (not recorded which). These receptors all come from an adult man with Graves' disease, either hyperthyroidism or ophthalmopathy (not recorded which).

This clonotype was counted only a few times. The V call is TRBV28, the J call TRBJ1-6; no clear D gene. Germline loops: CDR1 MDHEN, CDR2 SYDVKM. The germline V and J ends were trimmed by 8 bases and 9 bases, with 17 bases remaining between them. The CDR3 sequence is 14 residues long. The CDR3 region has the DNA TGTGCCAGCGACTCCCGGGCTCTTTCTTCACCCCTCCACTTT. Residues: CASDSRALSSPLHF.

This clonotype was found a few times. J is TRBJ2-5 and V is TRBV29-1; D unclear. Germline assignment: CDR1 SQVTM and CDR2 ANQGSEA. The CDR3 runs to 13 residues. V gave up 3 bases and J gave up 6 bases, with 14 bases separating them. In nucleotides, the CDR3 is TGCAGCGTTGATGGTACCGGGCGGCAGACCCAGTACTTC. It yields the protein CSVDGTGRQTQYF.

This clonotype was counted many times. The rearrangement uses TRBV10-2 and TRBJ1-5, with unresolved D. This CDR3 region has 16 residues. Germline V gene data show CDR1 as WSHSY and CDR2 as SAAADI. V gave up 3 bases and J gave up 0 bases, with 12 bases separating them. The CDR3 protein is CASSDQTSFSNQPQHF. Written as DNA, the CDR3 is TGCGCCAGCAGTGATCAGACATCCTTTAGCAATCAGCCCCAGCATTTT.